The 29 T cell receptor beta chains below all came from one sample that was sequenced in a study of HIV-infected patients and healthy controls. Follow-up blood was drawn about 14 weeks, roughly three months, after antiretroviral therapy began. The repertoire came from unfractionated whole blood and reflected all unsorted peripheral T cells. Alpha and beta constant-region primers primed reverse transcription of 500 to 550 ng RNA. Each of the alpha and beta chains got its own library through chain-specific third strand synthesis with indices. TCRdb used MiXCR to reprocess the 5' RACE reads, holding one entry per CDR3 protein. The sample lists about 5,500 distinct CDR3 sequences, roughly 8% seen once, with 20% to 25% in the top ten. Sequenced material: blood, taken during antiretroviral therapy. The receptors were gathered from an adult with HIV infection.

By share, this clonotype ranks as medium-sized. The genes are TRBV9 and TRBJ1-1, with D perhaps TRBD1 (5 bases). V dropped 4 bases and J dropped 0 bases, with 7 bases sitting between them. Per the germline V gene, CDR1 is SGDLS and CDR2 is YYNGEE. The CDR3 consists of 13 residues. The chain's CDR3 is CASSWGMNTEAFF. The DNA for the CDR3 is TGTGCCAGCAGCTGGGGGATGAACACTGAAGCTTTCTTT.

By its share, this clonotype is medium-sized. The chain links TRBV29-1 to TRBJ2-7; perhaps TRBD2 as D (5 bases). CDR3 length: 13 amino acids. Per the germline V gene, CDR1 is SQVTM and CDR2 is ANQGSEA. The ends were cut back, 4 bases at V and 4 bases at J, with 14 bases in the middle. The CDR3 reads CSVVGGSGYEQYF. In nucleotides, the CDR3 is TGCAGCGTTGTCGGTGGTTCGGGGTACGAGCAGTACTTC.

This clonotype was recorded many times. The V gene is TRBV19, the J gene TRBJ1-4, with D perhaps TRBD1 (5 bases). This CDR3 is built from 14 residues. Between the trimmed V and J ends, which lost 7 bases and 6 bases, there was a span of 15 bases. The germline CDR1 and CDR2 sequences are LNHDA and SQIVND (reference sequence). CDR3 protein: CASKEGYGDEKLFF. For the CDR3, the DNA is TGTGCCAGTAAGGAGGGGTACGGGGATGAAAAACTGTTTTTT.

The sample holds a few counts of this clonotype. The CDR3 region is CASSQDLDRMERSYEQYF. The CDR3 nucleotides read TGCGCCAGCAGCCAAGATCTCGACAGGATGGAGAGGTCCTACGAGCAGTACTTC. The rearrangement links TRBV4-1 to TRBJ2-7; TRBD1 might be the D (6 bases). Germline CDR1 reads MGHRA; CDR2 reads YSYEKL. Deletions cut 0 bases from V and 1 base from J, with 19 bases between. This CDR3 is built from 18 residues.

This clonotype was observed many times. The V gene is TRBV5-1, the J gene TRBJ2-6; tentatively, D is TRBD1 (5 bases). Germline CDR1 is SGHRS and CDR2 is YFSETQ. The CDR3 length is 17 residues. V was trimmed by 2 bases and J by 0 bases, leaving 12 bases between them. The CDR3 region has the DNA TGCGCCAGCAGCTTACAGGTCCTGAGCTCTGGGGCCAACGTCCTGACTTTC. Translating it yields CASSLQVLSSGANVLTF.

By share of the sample, this clonotype is medium-sized. The chain links TRBV4-1 to TRBJ2-7; possibly TRBD1 for D (5 bases). V gave up 1 base and J gave up 3 bases, with 13 bases separating them. Germline loops: CDR1 MGHRA, CDR2 YSYEKL. The CDR3 length is 15 residues. Here the CDR3 DNA reads TGCGCCAGCAGCCAAGGCGACAGCCTGAACTACGAGCAGTACTTC. It specifies CASSQGDSLNYEQYF.

This chain connects TRBV10-1 to TRBJ1-6; D ambiguous. The V gene's germline CDR1 is WNHNN and CDR2 SYGVQD (reference sequence). This CDR3 is built from 11 residues. V gave up 9 bases and J gave up 8 bases, with 8 bases separating them. The CDR3 DNA follows: TGCGCCAGTGGGGATCATTCACCCCTCCACTTT. Translation: CASGDHSPLHF.

By proportion, this clonotype is medium-sized. V is TRBV20-1 and J is TRBJ2-3, with 9 bases lining up with TRBD2. The length of the CDR3 is 16 residues. CDR1 DFQATT and CDR2 SNEGSKA come from the germline V gene (reference sequence). J lost 0 bases, V lost 2 bases, and 6 bases had no gene match. This CDR3 reads CSARIPTSGSTDTQYF. DNA of the CDR3: TGCAGTGCTAGAATCCCCACTAGCGGGAGCACAGATACGCAGTATTTT.

This clonotype is deemed medium-sized. The V and J genes are TRBV6-2 or TRBV6-3 and TRBJ2-3; weak D call: TRBD2 (5 bases). This CDR3 is 14 amino acids long. Germline V gene lookup returns CDR1 MNHEY and CDR2 SVGEGT. V lost 5 bases, J lost 3 bases, and 12 bases lay in between. CDR3 region: CASSPKEVTDTQYF. The DNA of the CDR3 is TGTGCCAGCAGTCCCAAGGAGGTGACAGATACGCAGTATTTT.

There are a few counts of this clonotype. The chain links TRBV24-1 to TRBJ1-2; D gene ambiguous. CDR3 length: 17 residues. Germline V gene lookup returns CDR1 KGHDR and CDR2 SFDVKD. The V gene lost 3 bases and the J gene lost 3 bases, with 19 bases spanning the gap. Here the CDR3 reads CATSDPMASPPHYGYTF. The DNA for the CDR3 is TGTGCCACCAGTGATCCCATGGCCTCTCCTCCCCACTATGGCTACACCTTC.

This clonotype was counted ten times or more. The chain is built from TRBV5-1 and TRBJ1-6, with a weak D call TRBD1 (6 bases). The CDR3 has 15 residues. The V end lost 2 bases, the J end lost 9 bases, and 15 bases lay between the germline ends. CDR1 and CDR2 from the germline V gene are SGHRS and YFSETQ. Written as DNA, the CDR3 is TGCGCCAGCAGCTTATCAGGGGAAGGCGGTTCACCCCTCCACTTT. It translates to CASSLSGEGGSPLHF. The full variable domain, completed using reference TRBV5-1 and TRBJ1-6, is KAGVTQTPRYLIKTRGQQVTLSCSPISGHRSVSWYQQTPGQGLQFLFEYFSETQRNKGNFPGRFSGRQFSNSRSEMNVSTLELGDSALYLCASSLSGEGGSPLHFGNGTRLTVT.

This clonotype was counted ten times or more. This chain's CDR3 is CASSPRAQQYF. For the CDR3, the DNA is TGTGCCAGCAGCCCGCGGGCGCAGCAGTACTTC. The V and J genes are TRBV6-2 or TRBV6-3 and TRBJ2-7; a weak D match, TRBD2 (5 bases). V lost 6 bases and J lost 8, with 11 bases in between. The CDR3 has 11 residues. Germline CDR1 is MNHEY and CDR2 is SVGEGT.

The sample holds many counts of this clonotype. This chain joins TRBV7-9 and TRBJ2-5; 7 nucleotides align to TRBD2. The CDR3 contains 14 residues. Germline loops: CDR1 SEHNR, CDR2 FQNEAQ (reference sequence). Trimming removed 6 bases from V and 2 bases from J; junction bases left unmatched: 6. CDR3 sequence: CASRKGTTQETQYF. CDR3 nucleotides: TGTGCCAGCAGAAAGGGGACTACTCAAGAGACCCAGTACTTC.

This clonotype is termed medium-sized. The chain employs TRBV20-1 and TRBJ1-1; D remains ambiguous. Germline V gene sequence: CDR1 DFQATT, CDR2 SNEGSKA (reference sequence). The CDR3 loop spans 15 amino acids. V lost 0 bases and J 1 base, leaving 12 bases between the germline ends. The CDR3 loop is CSARDPPIENTEAFF. CDR3 coding DNA: TGCAGTGCTAGAGATCCCCCGATAGAGAACACTGAAGCTTTCTTT.

The table lists this clonotype with many counts. This chain joins TRBV7-9 and TRBJ2-2, with D perhaps TRBD2 (6 bases). CDR3 length: 14 amino acids. Looked up from germline, CDR1 is SEHNR and CDR2 is FQNEAQ (reference sequence). The germline V and J ends were trimmed by 1 base and 7 bases, with 10 bases remaining between them. The CDR3 nucleotides are TGTGCCAGCAGCTTAGTGACGCGGGGCGGGGAGCTGTTTTTT. It yields the protein CASSLVTRGGELFF.

The rearrangement links TRBV5-1 to TRBJ2-1, with TRBD2 as a possible D gene (6 bases). V was pared by 6 bases and J by 6 bases, with 19 bases between. Looked up from germline, CDR1 is SGHRS and CDR2 is YFSETQ. This CDR3 spans 15 amino acids. DNA of the CDR3: TGCGCCAGCAAAGTTTATAGTGGAGGGAGCAATGAGCAGTTCTTC. This encodes CASKVYSGGSNEQFF.

This clonotype was seen repeatedly, ten times or more. The chain has TRBV5-4 and TRBJ2-7, with a tentative D call TRBD1 (5 bases). This CDR3 is built from 11 residues. Germline V lookup: CDR1 SGHNT, CDR2 YYREEE (reference sequence). The V and J ends lost 5 bases and 6 bases respectively, with 9 bases between them. CDR3 in DNA: TGTGCCAGCAGTCTGACAGCCGAGCAGTACTTC. This sequence encodes CASSLTAEQYF.

The table lists this clonotype with many counts. This chain links TRBV5-1 with TRBJ2-1; 11 bases agree with TRBD2. The CDR3 totals 15 residues. The germline V gene has CDR1 SGHRS and CDR2 YFSETQ. Unmatched junction bases numbered 0, after V lost 0 bases and J lost 4 bases. This CDR3 reads CASSLGLAGYNEQFF. Here the CDR3 DNA reads TGCGCCAGCAGCTTGGGACTAGCGGGGTACAATGAGCAGTTCTTC.

Judged by abundance, this clonotype is medium-sized. The chain links TRBV12-5 to TRBJ2-5, with 7 positions matching TRBD1. The germline V gene has CDR1 LGHNT and CDR2 FRNRAP. The CDR3 is 18 residues long. Trimming at V came to 9 bases and at J to 5 bases, leaving 24 bases not matched to a gene. In DNA, the CDR3 is TGTGCTAGCAAACTCAGCCTCCCTTGGGACAGTAAATGGGAGACCCAGTACTTC. Amino acid sequence: CASKLSLPWDSKWETQYF.

The V and J genes are TRBV28 and TRBJ2-1; either TRBD1 or TRBD2 may supply D (5 bases each). Trimming removed 2 bases from V and 0 bases from J, with 5 bases in between. The CDR3 is 14 residues long. From germline, CDR1 is MDHEN and CDR2 SYDVKM. CDR3 residues: CASSLGGSYNEQFF. The CDR3 DNA is TGTGCCAGCAGTTTAGGGGGCTCCTACAATGAGCAGTTCTTC.

The chain recombines TRBV7-8 with TRBJ2-1, with 8 nucleotides matching TRBD2. In germline, CDR1 is SGHVS, CDR2 FQNEAQ. V lost 3 bases, J lost 6 bases, and 13 bases stayed unmatched. The CDR3 covers 17 residues. The chain's CDR3 is CASSLIGGAMATNEQFF. Here the CDR3 DNA reads TGTGCCAGCAGCTTGATCGGGGGGGCGATGGCTACCAATGAGCAGTTCTTC.

This clonotype was counted at least ten times. V is TRBV6-2 or TRBV6-3 and J is TRBJ2-7, with 9 bases fitting TRBD1. The length of the CDR3 is 15 residues. CDR1 and CDR2 from the germline V gene are MNHEY and SVGEGT. V trimming: 6 bases; J trimming: 3 bases; junction bases outside the gene matches: 9. CDR3 in DNA: TGTGCCAGCAGACCGGACAGGGGCCCTTTCTACGAGCAGTACTTC. Translating gives CASRPDRGPFYEQYF.

Sample share makes this clonotype medium-sized. The gene calls are TRBV13 and TRBJ1-2; possible D gene TRBD1, 6 bases. Trimming took off 2 bases at V and 5 bases at J, with 15 bases between the two ends. The CDR3 has 15 amino acids. The germline CDR1 and CDR2 sequences are PRHDT and FYEKMQ (reference sequence). CDR3 nucleotides: TGTGCCAGCAGCTTACGGGCGGGGGCCAGGTATGGCTACACCTTC. The encoded protein is CASSLRAGARYGYTF.

This clonotype was seen a few times. CDR3 nucleotide sequence: TGTGCCAGCAGTAGCGTGGGGAGGGCTAATGAAAAACTGTTTTTT. It translates to CASSSVGRANEKLFF. This chain connects TRBV12-3 or TRBV12-4 to TRBJ1-4; D not resolved. This CDR3 is built from 15 residues. V shed 5 bases and J shed 3 bases, with 13 bases lying between them.

This clonotype showed up many times. CDR3 DNA: TGCAGTGCTAGGGGCGGTGTGGGAAGGGTCACTGAAGCTTTCTTT. This translates into CSARGGVGRVTEAFF. The V call is TRBV20-1, the J call TRBJ1-1; no clear D gene. This CDR3 is built from 15 residues. From germline, CDR1 is DFQATT and CDR2 SNEGSKA (reference sequence). Between the trimmed V and J ends, which lost 3 bases and 4 bases, there was a span of 18 bases.

Regarding this clonotype: At one boundary the junction diverges from the germline segment, which might be a read error. The V call is TRBV14, the J call TRBJ2-5, with D tentatively TRBD1 or TRBD2 (6 bases each). The CDR3 loop spans 13 amino acids. Germline CDR1 reads SGHDN; CDR2 reads FVKESK. This CDR3 reads CASSQSPGGTQDF. CDR3 DNA: TGTGCCAGCAGCCAAAGCCCCGGAGGGACACAGGACTTC. The entire variable domain, with the rest obtained from reference TRBV14 and TRBJ2-5, is as follows: EAGVTQFPSHSVIEKGQTVTLRCDPISGHDNLYWYRRVMGKEIKFLLHFVKESKQDESGMPNNRFLAERTGGTYSTLKVQPAELEDSGVYFCASSQSPGGTQDFGPGTRLLVL.

By sample fraction, this clonotype is medium-sized. The CDR3 reads CSVEEGDRGYEQYF. CDR3 sequence (DNA): TGCAGCGTTGAAGAAGGGGACAGGGGCTACGAGCAGTACTTC. The gene calls are TRBV29-1 and TRBJ2-7; 10 nucleotides align to TRBD1. Trimming at V came to 0 bases and at J to 3 bases, leaving 2 bases not matched to a gene. Germline CDR1 SQVTM, CDR2 ANQGSEA. The CDR3 extends over 14 amino acids.

There are many counts of this clonotype. The J gene is TRBJ2-2, the V gene TRBV12-3 or TRBV12-4, with 8 bases identical to TRBD1. The CDR3 contains 16 residues. Trimming took 0 bases from V and 4 from J; bases not matched to a gene: 4. CDR3 sequence (DNA): TGTGCCAGCAGTTTAGCGCGGACAGGGCCCACCGGGGAGCTGTTTTTT. It specifies CASSLARTGPTGELFF.

Ten or more counts support this clonotype. The V gene is TRBV6-2 or TRBV6-3, the J gene TRBJ2-1; tentatively, D is TRBD2 (6 bases). CDR1 MNHEY and CDR2 SVGEGT come from the germline V gene. V dropped 7 bases and J dropped 6 bases, with 13 bases sitting between them. CDR3 size: 13 residues. The CDR3 nucleotides are TGTGCCAGCACTCCAAACGGGGGCAATGAGCAGTTCTTC. Translation gives CASTPNGGNEQFF.